This record covers a single TCR beta chain. Its antigen remains unknown. The CDR3 consists of 15 residues. The V gene lost 4 bases and the J gene lost 8 bases, with 20 bases spanning the gap. Looked up from germline, CDR1 is SGHAT and CDR2 is FQDESV (reference sequence). These data belong to a study of T cell responses to AZD1222 COVID-19 vaccine. Study-level results: Of spike-specific TCRs, nearly half reportedly target regions left unmutated in variants. CD4 TCRs linked to vaccination spanned spike, dominating at 160-218 and 743-854.

Some clones are missing from TCRdb's copy, which holds only in-frame ones; the method was immunoSEQ multiplex PCR. Of about 140,000 clones in the sample, roughly 92% were seen once. The clonotype was recovered from an adult in good health. The chain recombines TRBV11-1 with TRBJ1-2; no firm D call. The sample here was peripheral blood, taken on day 0 of AZD1222 vaccination. CDR3 region: CASSSQLFGSGGYTF. The CDR3 region has the DNA TGTGCCAGCAGCTCCCAATTATTTGGGTCCGGCGGCTACACCTTC.